This entry features one TCR beta chain sequence. The antigen is not known. All donors were healthy Caucasians. TCRdb analysed the 5' RACE reads with MiXCR anew, one entry per CDR3 protein. This sample yields about 530,000 distinct CDR3 sequences, of which more than 20% are seen a single time; approximately 0.49% belongs to the top ten. The data stem from a study of identical twins. This CDR3 is built from 14 residues. Trimming pared 4 bases from V and 0 bases from J, leaving 10 bases between. From germline, CDR1 is LGHDT and CDR2 YNNKEL (reference sequence). Study conclusions and caveats: Twins showed weaker excess sharing in their beta out-of-frame sequences. A cross-sectional statistical analysis, not follow-up of the same donors, supported the conclusions.

These data were also reused for a study on yellow fever vaccine responses in identical twins.

This TCR derives from a woman in her late teens or twenties in good health. What was sequenced was CD4+ T cells sorted from blood. The chain is built from TRBV3-1 and TRBJ2-7; the D is unclear. CDR3 DNA: TGTGCCAGCAGCCCCCCATCGGCCTCCTACGAGCAGTACTTC. Protein product: CASSPPSASYEQYF.